The rows below give T cell receptor beta chains drawn from one sample of a study of blood T cell repertoires in COVID-19. The assay was immunoSEQ multiplex PCR, and TCRdb's table has in-frame clones only and misses some. The sample has fewer than 250,000 clones; approximately 84% are singletons. What was sequenced was peripheral blood. The origin of the receptors is a man aged 45-65 years with acute or convalescent COVID-19. Both conserved end residues are part of each CDR3. A D gene is named only where the DNA matches it firmly. Clone size is shown for a subset of rows, as once, few, many or a class of expanded clone.

V,D,size,J,CDR3,DNA
TRBV3-1/TRBV3-2,TRBD1,NA,TRBJ1-2,CASSQEGQDYGYTF,TGTGCCAGCAGCCAAGAGGGACAGGACTATGGCTACACCTTC
TRBV20-1,NA,NA,TRBJ2-1,CSASASSYNEQFF,TGCAGTGCTAGTGCTAGCTCCTACAATGAGCAGTTCTTC
TRBV6-5,NA,NA,TRBJ1-2,CASSYSGATNYGYTF,TGTGCCAGCAGTTACTCGGGGGCCACTAACTATGGCTACACCTTC
TRBV15,NA,NA,TRBJ2-5,CATSKEGTQYF,TGTGCCACCAGCAAGGAGGGGACCCAGTACTTC
TRBV5-1,NA,few,TRBJ2-1,CASMISSDEQFF,TGCGCCAGCATGATATCGAGCGATGAGCAGTTCTTC
TRBV5-1,TRBD2,NA,TRBJ2-5,CASSLLAGGEETQYF,TGCGCCAGCAGCTTGTTGGCGGGAGGGGAAGAGACCCAGTACTTC
TRBV4-1,NA,once,TRBJ1-1,CASSQDARSPEAFF,TGCGCCAGCAGCCAAGACGCCCGGAGTCCTGAAGCTTTCTTT
TRBV7-9,NA,NA,TRBJ2-5,CASRPPGLWETQYF,TGTGCCAGCAGGCCACCGGGTCTGTGGGAGACCCAGTACTTC
TRBV5-6,NA,NA,TRBJ2-3,CASSLQGGDTQYF,TGTGCCAGCAGCTTGCAGGGAGGAGATACGCAGTATTTT
TRBV11-2,NA,once,TRBJ1-2,CASSQGDGRFFWYGYTF,TGTGCCAGCAGCCAAGGTGACGGCAGGTTTTTTTGGTATGGCTACACCTTC
TRBV7-6,TRBD2,NA,TRBJ2-7,CASSQLGGSYEQYF,TGTGCCAGCAGCCAACTGGGAGGGTCCTACGAGCAGTACTTC
TRBV7-9,NA,NA,TRBJ2-7,CASSLDANEQYF,TGTGCCAGCAGCTTAGATGCTAACGAGCAGTACTTC
TRBV24-1,TRBD2,NA,TRBJ2-7,CATSRSPRTSGRVGRPYEQYF,TGTGCCACCAGTCGCTCTCCTCGGACTAGCGGGAGAGTGGGGAGACCCTACGAGCAGTACTTC
TRBV10-3,NA,once,TRBJ2-3,CAISVGRESDTQYF,TGTGCCATCAGTGTGGGTCGGGAGTCAGATACGCAGTATTTT
TRBV29-1,NA,NA,TRBJ2-6,CSARSGANVLTF,TGCAGCGCCCGCTCTGGGGCCAACGTCCTGACTTTC
TRBV6-1,NA,NA,TRBJ1-1,CASSETGMNTEAFF,TGTGCCAGCAGTGAAACGGGGATGAACACTGAAGCTTTCTTT
TRBV5-8,NA,NA,TRBJ2-3,CASSSHRGTDTQYF,TGTGCCAGCAGCTCCCACAGGGGCACAGATACGCAGTATTTT
TRBV5-4,TRBD2,NA,TRBJ2-5,CASSLAGGDRETQYF,TGTGCCAGCAGCTTGGCGGGGGGGGACCGGGAGACCCAGTACTTC
TRBV3-1/TRBV3-2,TRBD1,NA,TRBJ1-6,CASSQAGTGQGTSPLHF,TGTGCCAGCAGCCAAGCCGGAACGGGACAGGGAACTTCACCCCTCCACTTT
TRBV5-5,NA,NA,TRBJ1-6,CASSQTPGQGPNSPLHF,TGTGCCAGCAGCCAGACACCGGGCCAGGGTCCGAATTCACCCCTCCACTTT
TRBV7-9,TRBD1,NA,TRBJ2-1,CASSFTAGGNEQFF,TGTGCCAGCAGCTTTACCGCAGGGGGAAATGAGCAGTTCTTC
TRBV18,TRBD1,NA,TRBJ2-5,CASSLSDRGETQYF,TGTGCCAGCTCACTCTCGGACAGGGGAGAGACCCAGTACTTC
TRBV11-2,TRBD1,NA,TRBJ1-2,CASSLGPYRGNGYTF,TGTGCCAGCAGCTTAGGCCCTTACAGGGGAAATGGCTACACCTTC
TRBV27,NA,NA,TRBJ2-6,CASSPRGQSGANVLTF,TGTGCCAGCAGCCCAAGGGGACAATCTGGGGCCAACGTCCTGACTTTC
TRBV7-9,TRBD1,NA,TRBJ1-1,CASSFMGQGGTEAFF,TGTGCCAGCAGCTTTATGGGACAGGGTGGCACTGAAGCTTTCTTT
TRBV7-9,NA,NA,TRBJ1-2,CASSSVGAVRWGYTF,TGTGCCAGCAGCTCCGTAGGGGCCGTCCGGTGGGGCTACACCTTC
TRBV15,TRBD1,once,TRBJ1-2,CATSRTGSFYGYTF,TGTGCCACCAGCAGGACAGGGTCGTTCTATGGCTACACCTTC
TRBV19,TRBD1,few,TRBJ1-1,CASGPGGGWTEAFF,TGTGCCAGCGGGCCAGGGGGCGGTTGGACTGAAGCTTTCTTT
TRBV5-6,TRBD2,NA,TRBJ2-2,CASSLARMAGGLTGELFF,TGTGCCAGCAGCTTGGCGAGGATGGCGGGGGGGCTCACCGGGGAGCTGTTTTTT
TRBV23-1,TRBD2,once,TRBJ2-1,CAIREGQFF,TGCGCCATCCGGGAGGGACAGTTCTTC
TRBV30,NA,NA,TRBJ1-1,CAWSLQANTEAFF,TGTGCCTGGAGTTTACAGGCGAACACTGAAGCTTTCTTT
TRBV15,NA,NA,TRBJ2-3,CATSRAEGEAHTQYF,TGTGCCACCAGCAGGGCCGAGGGAGAGGCCCATACGCAGTATTTT
TRBV7-9,TRBD1,NA,TRBJ2-2,CASSLRTGAGELFF,TGTGCCAGCAGCTTAAGGACAGGGGCCGGGGAGCTGTTTTTT
TRBV9,NA,NA,TRBJ2-7,CASSVDHISYEQYF,TGTGCCAGCAGCGTAGATCACATCTCCTACGAGCAGTACTTC
TRBV19,NA,once,TRBJ1-1,CASTLQGRNPEAFF,TGTGCCAGTACCTTACAGGGTCGGAACCCTGAAGCTTTCTTT
TRBV2,TRBD1,NA,TRBJ2-5,CASTIPADRTHRGQETQYF,TGTGCCAGCACCATCCCAGCCGACAGAACCCACAGGGGCCAAGAGACCCAGTACTTC
TRBV6-5,TRBD1,NA,TRBJ1-4,CASRYDRVTEKLFF,TGTGCCAGCAGATATGACAGGGTCACTGAAAAACTGTTTTTT
TRBV6-5,TRBD1,few,TRBJ2-7,CASSYGTGHYEQYF,TGTGCCAGCAGTTACGGGACAGGGCACTACGAGCAGTACTTC
TRBV7-8,NA,NA,TRBJ1-3,CASSLAREVTGNTIYF,TGTGCCAGCAGCTTAGCGAGGGAGGTGACTGGAAACACCATATATTTT
TRBV6-5,TRBD2,NA,TRBJ2-1,CASQSPLAGGNEQFF,TGTGCCAGCCAAAGTCCACTAGCGGGAGGTAATGAGCAGTTCTTC
TRBV4-2,NA,NA,TRBJ1-4,CASSQDRGYNEKLFF,TGTGCCAGCAGCCAAGACAGGGGATATAATGAAAAACTGTTTTTT
TRBV2,NA,NA,TRBJ1-1,CASRQDNTEAFF,TGTGCCAGCAGACAGGACAACACTGAAGCTTTCTTT
TRBV15,NA,NA,TRBJ1-6,CATSTRGTGLGSPLHF,TGTGCCACCAGTACTCGCGGGACTGGGTTGGGTTCACCCCTCCACTTT
TRBV30,NA,NA,TRBJ1-2,CAWSLSRGAEF,TGTGCCTGGAGCCTTTCCCGGGGGGCAGAGTTC
TRBV11-2,NA,NA,TRBJ2-2,CASSRQQGTNTGELFF,TGTGCCAGCAGCCGTCAACAGGGTACAAACACCGGGGAGCTGTTTTTT
TRBV6-5,NA,NA,TRBJ1-5,CALSDSLGQPQHF,TGTGCCTTATCGGACAGCCTTGGTCAGCCCCAGCATTTT